The 3 T cell receptor beta chains below all came from one sample that was sequenced in a study of sequential checkpoint blockade in melanoma. Libraries were prepared by immunoSEQ multiplex PCR; TCRdb keeps only in-frame clonotypes and omits some of them. The data show about 13,000 clones, more than 70% seen once. The treatment is: randomized to nivolumab then ipilimumab (arm A) or the reverse (arm B). The material sequenced was CD8+ T cells sorted from blood (inferred from file names), taken from a patient given nivolumab and ipilimumab in sequence. These receptors originate from a human patient with melanoma. Some clones in this sample may be carry-over from other donors' samples.

By frequency in the sample, this clone is large (0.1 to 1%). The V and J genes are TRBV6-1 and TRBJ1-5, with a tentative D call TRBD1 (5 bases). There are 15 residues in the CDR3. The ends were cut back, 7 bases at V and 3 bases at J, with 16 bases in the middle. Germline loops: CDR1 MNHNS, CDR2 SASEGT. Here the CDR3 reads CASTPWGLDNQPQHF. CDR3 sequence (DNA): TGTGCCAGCACTCCGTGGGGCCTCGACAATCAGCCCCAGCATTTT.

The gene calls are TRBV4-3 and TRBJ2-1, with 10 bases that match TRBD1. CDR1 and CDR2 from the germline V gene are LGHNA and YSLEER. The CDR3 is made up of 16 amino acids. V gave up 0 bases and J gave up 6 bases; unmatched junction bases: 5. Written as DNA, the CDR3 is TGCGCCAGCAGCCAAGATTGGGACAGGGGATCCAATGAGCAGTTCTTC. Amino acid sequence: CASSQDWDRGSNEQFF.

V usage is TRBV2 and J usage is TRBJ1-2; TRBD1 aligns across 7 bases. The CDR3 sequence is 16 residues long. J was trimmed by 4 bases and V by 5 bases; bases with no gene match: 13. Germline-derived CDR1 and CDR2 are SNHLY and FYNNEI. The chain's CDR3 is CASSLRNRGRGYGYTF. Here the CDR3 DNA reads TGTGCCAGCAGTTTACGTAACAGGGGACGCGGCTATGGCTACACCTTC.